This is a list of T cell receptor beta chains from one sample in a study of identical twins. TCRdb redid the calling of the 5' RACE reads with MiXCR, one entry per CDR3 protein. The sample lists around 680,000 distinct CDR3 sequences, about 9.4% occurring once. These data also formed part of another study, on yellow fever vaccine responses in identical twins.

Sequencing was carried out using PBMCs. All receptors come from a woman under 30 in good health. Each CDR3 is given with its conserved first and last residue. A D gene is named only where the DNA matches it firmly. For some rows the clone size is stated as once, few or many, or as a class when expanded; others skip it.

V: TRBV20-1; J: TRBJ2-3; size: many; D: TRBD2; DNA: TGCAGTGCAAGAGCGGGGGCGATAGATACGCAGTATTTT; CDR3: CSARAGAIDTQYF
V: TRBV4-3; J: TRBJ1-2; size: many; D: TRBD1; DNA: TGCGCCAGCAGCCAAGATGGGACAGGGTCCTATGGCTACACCTTC; CDR3: CASSQDGTGSYGYTF
V: TRBV5-5; J: TRBJ2-7; size: -; D: TRBD1; DNA: TGTGCCAGCAGCTTGGAAGGGACAGGGATGGCGGGGTCCTACGAGCAGTACTTC; CDR3: CASSLEGTGMAGSYEQYF
V: TRBV5-1; J: TRBJ2-2; size: -; D: -; DNA: TGCGCCAGCAAGGATGGGCTTAACACCGGGGAGCTGTTTTTT; CDR3: CASKDGLNTGELFF
V: TRBV5-1; J: TRBJ1-1; size: few; D: -; DNA: TGCGCCAGCAGCGGAGGGTCGCACACTGAAGCTTTCTTT; CDR3: CASSGGSHTEAFF
V: TRBV25-1; J: TRBJ2-1; size: few; D: -; DNA: TGTGCCACCCTACCCCGGGCAGGGAACAATGAGCAGTTCTTC; CDR3: CATLPRAGNNEQFF
V: TRBV7-6; J: TRBJ2-1; size: -; D: -; DNA: TGTGCCAGCAGCCGTTTTGGGGGGGCTTTAATGAGGGATGAGCAGTTCTTC; CDR3: CASSRFGGALMRDEQFF
V: TRBV3-1; J: TRBJ2-1; size: -; D: TRBD2; DNA: TGTGCCAGCAGCGGACTAGCGGGAAGCAATGAGCAGTTCTTC; CDR3: CASSGLAGSNEQFF
V: TRBV7-9; J: TRBJ1-3; size: few; D: -; DNA: TGTGCCAGCAACCCCGAGGGGGTTTCTGGAAACACCATATATTTT; CDR3: CASNPEGVSGNTIYF
V: TRBV4-3; J: TRBJ2-7; size: -; D: -; DNA: TGCGCCAGCAGCCAAGCGGCCGGGGTAGTCTACGAGCAGTACTTC; CDR3: CASSQAAGVVYEQYF